This TCR beta chain was obtained from a study of graft-versus-host responses after intestinal transplantation. Study-wide findings and caveats: Among circulating GvH clones, peak levels were associated with early post-transplant declines in HvG clones. Allograft graft-versus-host to host-versus-graft clonal ratios ran high in patients with graft-donor T cell macrochimerism. Investigators detected GvH clones in recipient marrow, with some emerging earlier in ileum or blood.

V was pared by 2 bases and J by 5 bases, with 13 bases between. CDR3 length: 14 amino acids. CDR1 is SGHDT, CDR2 YYEEEE, per germline. Concerning this clone itself: Its target is not known.

Profiling relied on immunoSEQ multiplex PCR, and the TCRdb table lists in-frame clones only, not all of them. The sample consists of around 100,000 clones, roughly 90% of them appearing once. The chain joins TRBV5-6 to TRBJ2-5; D call uncertain. This material consisted of unstimulated CD4+ T cells sorted from spleen or lymph node cells, taken before transplant. The receptor was isolated from a human donor who was the organ donor for an intestinal transplant. CDR3 sequence: CASSFSGGRETQYF. CDR3 bases: TGTGCCAGCAGCTTTTCGGGCGGCCGGGAGACCCAGTACTTC. The variable domain in full, with the rest retrieved from reference TRBV5-6 and TRBJ2-5, is DAGVTQSPTHLIKTRGQQVTLRCSPKSGHDTVSWYQQALGQGPQFIFQYYEEEERQRGNFPDRFSGHQFPNYSSELNVNALLLGDSALYLCASSFSGGRETQYFGPGTRLLVL.